This T cell receptor beta chain comes out of a study of Tregs in tolerant kidney transplant recipients. The study's findings and limits: Expanding Tregs on activated donor B cells appeared to best identify donor-specific TCRbeta clones.

This clone showed up just a few times. Its specificity is not known. Distinct nucleotide sequences in the sample also encode this CDR3. Produced via immunoSEQ multiplex PCR; TCRdb's table is partial and in-frame only. The sample lists about 8,300 clones, around a third occurring once. Germline CDR1 MNHEY, CDR2 SMNVEV (reference sequence). V was clipped by 5 bases and J by 3 bases; unmatched bases: 3. The CDR3 runs 13 residues. FACS sorting followed a roughly six-day coculture of CFSE-labeled recipient PBMCs with irradiated graft donor PBMCs. The TCR was taken from a human patient who received a combined kidney and bone marrow transplant. This sequence joins TRBV27 and TRBJ2-7; 8 positions agree with TRBD1. The sequencing here drew on CD8+ T cells from blood cultured with allogeneic cells, taken before the transplant. Here the CDR3 DNA reads TGTGCCAGCAGTCTAGACAGGGGCTACGAGCAGTACTTC. Protein: CASSLDRGYEQYF.